The present entry profiles one TCR beta chain with its context. The data were obtained in a study of shared clonotypes between healthy human individuals. Positively selected for CCR7, the CD45RO-negative cells used as naive CD8 cells excluded terminally differentiated effector memory CD45RA+ cells. The trim removed 2 bases at V and 6 bases at J, leaving 5 bases unmatched. The CDR3 is made up of 15 amino acids. Germline assignment: CDR1 SNHLY and CDR2 FYNNEI. TCRdb's copy holds only in-frame clones and misses some; the assay was immunoSEQ multiplex PCR. This sample yields hundreds of thousands of clones, of which about 96% are seen a single time; 0.2% to 0.25% belongs to the top ten.

The sample comprised naive CD8+ T cells sorted from blood. The sequence was obtained from a man in his thirties or forties in good health. The chain uses TRBV2 and TRBJ2-1; 9 bases line up with TRBD1. CDR3 in DNA: TGTGCCAGCAGTGAATGGGACAGGGTCGTCAATGAGCAGTTCTTC. It yields the protein CASSEWDRVVNEQFF.